The clone carrying this T cell receptor (beta chain) has only a few counts. Its target is not known. The sample belongs to a study of radiation and T cells in renal cell carcinoma. Points from the study as a whole: From baseline, blood top tumor clonotypes peaked at 2 weeks post-radiation.

This sample's time point: blood 2 weeks post-SBRT. Treatment indicated: 15 Gy SBRT to primary tumor, nephrectomy 4 weeks later. Radiation-treated patients gave blood at baseline, week 2 and week 4. Germline-derived CDR1 and CDR2 are MNHEY and SVGAGI. The V end was cut by 5 bases, the J end by 3 bases, with 10 bases between. This CDR3 is built from 13 residues. Measured with immunoSEQ multiplex PCR; TCRdb has only the in-frame clones, and not every one. The table shows some 72,000 clones, with roughly 82% occurring only once. This TCR derives from a man aged 55 to 70 with renal cell carcinoma. The sequencing here drew on blood, taken from a patient whose treatment included radiotherapy and nephrectomy. This rearrangement joins TRBV6-5 to TRBJ1-1, with D hard to call. This CDR3 is CASSPGRYTEAFF. Written as DNA, the CDR3 is TGTGCCAGCAGTCCTGGGAGATACACTGAAGCTTTCTTT.